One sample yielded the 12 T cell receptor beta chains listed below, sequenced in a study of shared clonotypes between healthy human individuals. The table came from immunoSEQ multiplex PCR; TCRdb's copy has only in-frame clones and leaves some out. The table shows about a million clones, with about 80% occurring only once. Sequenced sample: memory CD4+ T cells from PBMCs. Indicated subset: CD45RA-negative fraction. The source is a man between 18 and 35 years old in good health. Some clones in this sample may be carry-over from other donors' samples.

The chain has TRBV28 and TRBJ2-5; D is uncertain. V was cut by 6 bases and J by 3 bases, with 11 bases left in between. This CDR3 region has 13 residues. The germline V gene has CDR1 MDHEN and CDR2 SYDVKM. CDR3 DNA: TGTGCCAGCAGATTGGCTGGGGAAGAGACCCAGTACTTC. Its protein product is CASRLAGEETQYF.

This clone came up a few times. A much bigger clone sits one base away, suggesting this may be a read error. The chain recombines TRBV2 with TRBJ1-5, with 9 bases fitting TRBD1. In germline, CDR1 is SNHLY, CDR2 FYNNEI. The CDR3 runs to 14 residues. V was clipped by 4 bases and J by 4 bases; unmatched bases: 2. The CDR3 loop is CASSGTGENQPQHF. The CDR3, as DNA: TGTGCCAGCAGTGGGACAGGGGAAAATCAGCCCCAGCATTTT.

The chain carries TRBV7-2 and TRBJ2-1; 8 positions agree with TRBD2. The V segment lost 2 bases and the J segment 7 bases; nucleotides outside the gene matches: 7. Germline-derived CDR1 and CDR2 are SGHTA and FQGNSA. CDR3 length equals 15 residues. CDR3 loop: CASSLTGGPGNEQFF. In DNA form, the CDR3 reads TGTGCCAGCAGCTTAACGGGAGGGCCAGGGAATGAGCAGTTCTTC.

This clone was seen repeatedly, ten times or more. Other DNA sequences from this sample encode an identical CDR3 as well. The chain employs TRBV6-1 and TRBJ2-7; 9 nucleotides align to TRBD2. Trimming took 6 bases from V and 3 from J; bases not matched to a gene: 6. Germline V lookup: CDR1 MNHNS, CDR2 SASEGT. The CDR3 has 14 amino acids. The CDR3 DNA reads TGTGCCAGCAGGGTAGCGGGAGCGCACTACGAGCAGTACTTC. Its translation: CASRVAGAHYEQYF.

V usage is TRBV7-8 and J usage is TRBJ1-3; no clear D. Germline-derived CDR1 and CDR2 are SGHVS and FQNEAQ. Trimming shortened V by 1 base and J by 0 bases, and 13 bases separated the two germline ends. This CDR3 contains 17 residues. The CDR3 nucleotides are TGTGCCAGCAGCTTAGAGGTCTTGCCTTACTCTGGAAACACCATATATTTT. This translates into CASSLEVLPYSGNTIYF.

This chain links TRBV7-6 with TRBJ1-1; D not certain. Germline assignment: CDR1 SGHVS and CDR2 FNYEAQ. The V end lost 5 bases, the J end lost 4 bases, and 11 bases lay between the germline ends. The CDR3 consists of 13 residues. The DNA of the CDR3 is TGTGCCAGCAGCCCTCAATTTGGCACTGAAGCTTTCTTT. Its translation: CASSPQFGTEAFF.

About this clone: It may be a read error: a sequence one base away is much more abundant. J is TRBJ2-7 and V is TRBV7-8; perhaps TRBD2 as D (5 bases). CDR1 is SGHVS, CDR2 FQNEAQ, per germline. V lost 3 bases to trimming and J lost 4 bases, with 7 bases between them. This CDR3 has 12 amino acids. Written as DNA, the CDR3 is TGTGCCAGCAGCTTGTCGGGGTACGAGCAGTACTTC. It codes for CASSLSGYEQYF.

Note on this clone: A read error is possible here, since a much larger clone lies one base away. The CDR3 coding sequence is TGTGCCGGTAGTGATCCCAGGACAGGCAATCAGCCCCAGCATTTT. This codes for CAGSDPRTGNQPQHF. The V gene is TRBV19, the J gene TRBJ1-5; D possibly corresponds to TRBD1 (6 bases). Germline values: CDR1 LNHDA, CDR2 SQIVND (reference sequence). The CDR3 covers 15 residues.

CDR3 sequence: CASRSEEGRGNEKLFF. The CDR3 region has the DNA TGTGCCAGCAGGTCAGAGGAAGGGCGCGGTAATGAAAAACTGTTTTTT. J is TRBJ1-4 and V is TRBV7-3; D not certain. The CDR3 runs to 16 residues. Trimming removed 6 bases from V and 4 bases from J, with 18 bases in between. CDR1 SGHTA and CDR2 FQGTGA come from the germline V gene.

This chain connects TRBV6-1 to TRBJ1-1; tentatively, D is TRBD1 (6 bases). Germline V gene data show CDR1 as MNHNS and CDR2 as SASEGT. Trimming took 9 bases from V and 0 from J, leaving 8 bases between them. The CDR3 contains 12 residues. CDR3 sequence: CASPGVNTEAFF. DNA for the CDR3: TGTGCCAGTCCAGGGGTGAACACTGAAGCTTTCTTT.

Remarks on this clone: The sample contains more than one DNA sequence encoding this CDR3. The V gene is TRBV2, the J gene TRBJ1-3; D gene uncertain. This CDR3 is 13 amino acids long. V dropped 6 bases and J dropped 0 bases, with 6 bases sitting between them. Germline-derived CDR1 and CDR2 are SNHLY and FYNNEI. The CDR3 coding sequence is TGTGCCAGCAGCCGGGACTCTGGAAACACCATATATTTT. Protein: CASSRDSGNTIYF.

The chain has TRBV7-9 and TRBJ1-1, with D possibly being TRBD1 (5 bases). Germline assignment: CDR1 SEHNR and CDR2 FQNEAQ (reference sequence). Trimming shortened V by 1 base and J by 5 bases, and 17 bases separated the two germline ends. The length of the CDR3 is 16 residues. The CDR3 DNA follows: TGTGCCAGCAGCTTAGGGTCGTGGGCCGGGGGTACTGAAGCTTTCTTT. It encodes CASSLGSWAGGTEAFF.